Shown below are 3 T cell receptor beta chains from a single sample sequenced in a study of cytomegalovirus exposure and HLA in healthy donors. The protocol was immunoSEQ multiplex PCR, while the TCRdb copy is restricted to in-frame clones and leaves out a portion. The sample lists roughly 250,000 clones, more than 75% occurring once. The sample was PBMCs. The origin of the receptors is a young man in good health and CMV-seronegative.

The V and J genes are TRBV14 and TRBJ1-1, with 7 bases matching TRBD1. The CDR3 totals 15 residues. The V gene end was trimmed by 8 bases and the J gene end by 5 bases; junction bases not matched to a gene: 14. The germline CDR1 and CDR2 sequences are SGHDN and FVKESK. The CDR3 nucleotides are TGTGCCAGCCCCGATCGGACAGGCCTGAGGACTGAAGCTTTCTTT. Translating it yields CASPDRTGLRTEAFF.

The chain joins TRBV4-3 to TRBJ1-1, with 8 bases matching TRBD1. V trimming: 5 bases; J trimming: 4 bases; junction bases outside the gene matches: 9. Germline V lookup: CDR1 LGHNA, CDR2 YSLEER. The CDR3 runs to 15 residues. This CDR3 reads CASSSWTGRGTEAFF. The CDR3 nucleotides are TGCGCCAGCAGCTCTTGGACAGGGAGGGGCACTGAAGCTTTCTTT.

This clone occurred once. This chain joins TRBV5-4 and TRBJ2-2, with a tentative D call TRBD2 (5 bases). The CDR3 covers 13 residues. Germline V CDR1 and CDR2: SGHNT, YYREEE (reference sequence). Trimming removed 2 bases from V and 8 bases from J, with 10 bases in between. Here the CDR3 DNA reads TGTGCCAGCAGCTTTGTTAGCGCGGGGGAGCTGTTTTTT. Translation gives CASSFVSAGELFF.